This is a list of T cell receptor beta chains from one sample in a study of OX40 agonist ivuxolimab in advanced cancers. Method: immunoSEQ multiplex PCR; TCRdb's copy keeps in-frame clones and lacks some. The sample consists of 70,000 to 90,000 clones, about 82% of them appearing once. Sequencing was performed on CD4+ or CD8+ T cells sorted from blood, taken in a trial of the OX40 agonist ivuxolimab. Source of these receptors: an adult with an advanced solid tumor such as melanoma, head and neck, liver or kidney cancer. Each CDR3 is given with its conserved first and last residue. The order of the fields is clone size, D gene, V gene, CDR3 length, J gene, CDR3 protein, CDR3 DNA. The D gene is left open where the match is weak. Clone size appears in some rows only: once, few, many, or a class for an expanded clone.

>NA|NA|TRBV4-1|17|TRBJ1-2
CASSQSIVRGQPNGYTF
TGCGCCAGCAGCCAGTCCATAGTAAGGGGACAACCTAATGGCTACACCTTC
>NA|NA|TRBV27|11|TRBJ1-2
CATSGGIGYTF
TGTGCCACCAGTGGTGGGATTGGCTACACCTTC
>few|NA|TRBV5-1|15|TRBJ1-5
CASSLGGNREGPQHF
TGCGCCAGCAGCTTGGGGGGGAACAGGGAGGGGCCCCAGCATTTT
>NA|NA|TRBV29-1|15|TRBJ2-3
CSVEIIGAGADTQYF
TGCAGCGTTGAAATAATAGGGGCCGGCGCAGATACGCAGTATTTT
>NA|TRBD2|TRBV10-3|14|TRBJ2-2
CASGLAGGTGELFF
TGTGCCAGCGGACTAGCGGGAGGAACCGGGGAGCTGTTTTTT
>NA|TRBD2|TRBV25-1|15|TRBJ2-1
CASSASGRADNEQFF
TGTGCCAGCAGTGCTAGCGGGAGGGCCGACAATGAGCAGTTCTTC
>NA|NA|TRBV5-1|14|TRBJ2-1
CASSLGEPFNEQFF
TGCGCCAGCAGCTTGGGAGAACCCTTCAATGAGCAGTTCTTC
>once|NA|TRBV7-9|15|TRBJ1-2
CASSLGSGDFYGYTF
TGTGCCAGCAGCTTAGGATCCGGAGATTTCTATGGCTACACCTTC
>NA|NA|TRBV19|14|TRBJ2-1
CASSGSRSVNEQFF
TGTGCCAGTAGTGGGTCGCGTTCGGTCAATGAGCAGTTCTTC
>NA|TRBD2|TRBV28|14|TRBJ2-3
CASRLAGHTDTQYF
TGTGCCAGCAGACTAGCGGGACACACAGATACGCAGTATTTT
>NA|TRBD1|TRBV4-1|14|TRBJ1-5
CASSPYRGGQPQHF
TGCGCCAGCAGCCCGTACAGGGGCGGACAGCCCCAGCATTTT
>NA|NA|TRBV29-1|12|TRBJ1-1
CSVTGMGTEAFF
TGCAGCGTCACGGGGATGGGCACTGAAGCTTTCTTT
>NA|NA|TRBV2|13|TRBJ2-2
CASSGTGTGELFF
TGTGCCAGCAGTGGGACCGGGACCGGGGAGCTGTTTTTT
>NA|NA|TRBV7-2|12|TRBJ2-5
CASSLNQETQYF
TGTGCCAGCAGCTTAAACCAAGAGACCCAGTACTTC
>NA|TRBD1|TRBV7-9|14|TRBJ1-4
CASSTRTGNEKLFF
TGTGCCAGCAGCACCCGGACAGGCAATGAAAAACTGTTTTTT
>NA|TRBD2|TRBV9|17|TRBJ2-5
CASSVGSGRAPGETQYF
TGTGCCAGCAGCGTAGGTAGCGGGAGGGCCCCAGGGGAGACCCAGTACTTC
>NA|TRBD1|TRBV11-3|14|TRBJ1-6
CASSLGTGASPLHF
TGTGCCAGCAGCTTGGGGACAGGGGCCTCACCCCTCCACTTT
>NA|NA|TRBV5-4|11|TRBJ1-2
CASSLRNGYTF
TGTGCCAGCAGCTTGAGGAATGGCTACACCTTC
>NA|TRBD2|TRBV2|15|TRBJ2-7
CASSESSGGPYEQYF
TGTGCCAGCAGTGAGTCTAGCGGGGGCCCCTACGAGCAGTACTTC
>few|TRBD1|TRBV19|13|TRBJ2-7
CASSRDRESEQYF
TGTGCCAGTTCGAGGGACAGGGAAAGCGAGCAGTACTTC
>NA|NA|TRBV6-6|14|TRBJ1-4
CASSSETGVEKLFF
TGTGCCAGCAGTTCCGAAACCGGGGTCGAAAAACTGTTTTTT
>NA|TRBD1|TRBV30|15|TRBJ2-7
CAWSPGTGEDYEQYF
TGTGCCTGGAGTCCCGGGACAGGGGAAGACTACGAGCAGTACTTC
>once|TRBD1|TRBV6-6|15|TRBJ2-7
CASSSPGTGVYEQYF
TGTGCCAGCAGTTCCCCCGGGACAGGGGTCTACGAGCAGTACTTC
>NA|NA|TRBV18|16|TRBJ2-1
CASSPGQKGNYNEQFF
TGTGCCAGCTCACCCGGACAGAAGGGTAACTACAATGAGCAGTTCTTC
>few|NA|TRBV6-1|16|TRBJ1-1
CASSDGLGGLNTEAFF
TGTGCCAGCAGTGACGGGTTGGGGGGATTGAACACTGAAGCTTTCTTT
>NA|NA|TRBV6-5|15|TRBJ1-1
CASTTSRGFNTEAFF
TGTGCCAGCACCACCTCCCGGGGGTTCAACACTGAAGCTTTCTTT
>NA|NA|TRBV5-4|12|TRBJ2-1
CASSLGINEQFF
TGTGCCAGCAGCTTGGGTATCAATGAGCAGTTCTTC
>NA|NA|TRBV5-1|16|TRBJ2-3
CASSLFQVKGTDTQYF
TGCGCCAGCAGCTTGTTCCAAGTCAAAGGGACAGATACGCAGTATTTT
>NA|TRBD2|TRBV4-2|17|TRBJ2-5
CASSQDRSGEEGETQYF
TGTGCCAGCAGCCAAGATCGGAGCGGGGAGGAGGGGGAGACCCAGTACTTC
>once|NA|TRBV11-2|12|TRBJ2-3
CASSLVSDTQYF
TGTGCCAGCAGCTTAGTTTCAGATACGCAGTATTTT
>NA|NA|TRBV2|13|TRBJ1-2
CASRAVVRYGYTF
TGTGCCAGCCGGGCTGTGGTTCGGTATGGCTACACCTTC
>NA|NA|TRBV28|15|TRBJ1-5
CASRFWTDSNQPQHF
TGTGCCAGCCGCTTCTGGACAGATAGCAATCAGCCCCAGCATTTT
>NA|TRBD1|TRBV6-5|14|TRBJ1-4
CATRDSGGGEKLFF
TGTGCCACCAGAGACTCAGGGGGCGGTGAAAAACTGTTTTTT
>NA|NA|TRBV18|14|TRBJ1-1
CASSPPEGRTEAFF
TGTGCCAGCTCACCACCGGAGGGTCGTACTGAAGCTTTCTTT
>NA|NA|TRBV5-5|16|TRBJ2-5
CASSPPGTSIQETQYF
TGTGCCAGCAGCCCGCCCGGGACCAGCATACAAGAGACCCAGTACTTC